These 20 T cell receptor beta chains were sequenced from one sample in a study of CD8+CD57+ T cells in acquired aplastic anemia. CDR3 and TCR beta VDJ profiling relied on genomic DNA as the template. TCRdb re-derived calls from the reads in MiXCR, one entry per CDR3 protein. The data contain under 250,000 distinct CDR3 sequences, around 46% of them singletons. Sequencing was done on patients that had shown CD8+CD57+ cell expansion by flow cytometry. The sequenced sample consisted of sorted CD4+, CD8+, or CD8+CD57+ T cells (not recorded which) from PBMCs. Receptor source: a human donor with aplastic anemia.

This clonotype was seen many times. This sequence joins TRBV7-9 and TRBJ2-1, with D possibly matching TRBD2 (6 bases). The V gene lost 6 bases and the J gene lost 5 bases, with 17 bases spanning the gap. The CDR3 has 15 amino acids. Germline-derived CDR1 and CDR2 are SEHNR and FQNEAQ (reference sequence). CDR3 sequence: CASRDLSGGNNEQFF. The CDR3 DNA follows: TGTGCCAGCAGGGATCTTAGCGGAGGAAACAATGAGCAGTTCTTC.

About this clonotype: This may arise from a read error, as a much more abundant clone is one base away. The conserved closing phenylalanine or tryptophan is absent in this CDR3, likely reflecting a read error. The rearrangement links TRBV6-4 to TRBJ2-3; 11 bases map to TRBD2. Losses at the gene ends were 6 bases for V and 4 bases for J; bases not matched to a gene: 6. This CDR3 contains 15 residues. Germline lookup yields CDR1 MRHNA and CDR2 SNTAGT. The CDR3 reads CASRSTSGKADTQYS. CDR3 nucleotides: TGTGCCAGCAGATCGACTAGCGGGAAAGCAGATACGCAGTATTCT.

Only a few counts were recorded for this clonotype. The chain couples TRBV15 to TRBJ2-1; D gene uncertain. The CDR3 has 17 residues. Between the trimmed V and J ends, which lost 0 bases and 3 bases, there was a span of 15 bases. In germline, CDR1 is LNHNV, CDR2 YYDKDF (reference sequence). The CDR3 DNA is TGTGCCACCAGCAGAGATAGATGGGGAAAGGGCTACAATGAGCAGTTCTTC. Translated, it gives CATSRDRWGKGYNEQFF.

The chain links TRBV15 to TRBJ2-7; perhaps TRBD2 as D (5 bases). This CDR3 region has 16 residues. Trimming removed 0 bases at V and 7 bases at J, with 19 bases between. CDR1 is LNHNV, CDR2 YYDKDF, per germline (reference sequence). The chain's CDR3 is CATSRDRGSGIVEQYF. The CDR3 nucleotides are TGTGCCACCAGCAGAGATAGAGGGAGTGGGATTGTAGAGCAGTACTTC.

V is TRBV10-3 and J is TRBJ1-1; 9 bases match TRBD1. This CDR3 comprises 14 residues. Germline V lookup: CDR1 ENHRY, CDR2 SYGVKD. The V and J ends lost 6 bases and 4 bases, in that order; junction bases with no gene match: 6. The CDR3 DNA follows: TGTGCCATCAGGAGGGACAGGGAGGGCACTGAAGCTTTCTTT. It encodes CAIRRDREGTEAFF.

The sample holds many counts of this clonotype. This chain connects TRBV25-1 to TRBJ2-3; TRBD2 agrees at 8 bases. The ends lost 8 bases at V and 4 bases at J; junction bases unmatched: 11. This CDR3 has 15 residues. Germline lookup yields CDR1 MGHDK and CDR2 SYGVNS. CDR3: CASGSIAGLADTQYF. CDR3 coding DNA: TGTGCCAGCGGCTCGATAGCGGGACTGGCAGATACGCAGTATTTT.

This chain joins TRBV20-1 and TRBJ1-6, with 7 bases fitting TRBD1. The CDR3 covers 15 residues. In germline, CDR1 is DFQATT, CDR2 SNEGSKA (reference sequence). V shed 6 bases, J shed 6 bases, and the junction held 11 bases outside the gene matches. CDR3 sequence: CSAVTGVGGNSPLHF. CDR3 in DNA: TGCAGTGCCGTTACAGGGGTCGGCGGTAATTCACCCCTCCACTTT.

The chain employs TRBV7-8 and TRBJ2-7; TRBD1 matches 11 bases. Trimming removed 4 bases from V and 5 bases from J; junction bases left unmatched: 4. The germline V gene encodes CDR1 SGHVS and CDR2 FQNEAQ. The CDR3 totals 14 residues. The CDR3 nucleotides read TGTGCCAGCAGCTCCCGGGGACAGGGGGACGAGCAGTACTTC. It translates to CASSSRGQGDEQYF.

This clonotype has only a few counts. The chain carries TRBV19 and TRBJ1-1; the D gene is possibly TRBD1 (6 bases). Germline values: CDR1 LNHDA, CDR2 SQIVND (reference sequence). V lost 5 bases and J 2 bases, leaving 12 bases between the germline ends. The CDR3 consists of 14 residues. In DNA, the CDR3 is TGTGCCAGTAGTGTGGACAGCGCAAACACTGAAGCTTTCTTT. Its protein is CASSVDSANTEAFF.

The chain is built from TRBV9 and TRBJ2-7, with 8 bases aligning to TRBD1. Germline V lookup: CDR1 SGDLS, CDR2 YYNGEE. Germline trimming cut 0 bases from V and 12 bases from J; bases unmatched to any gene: 11. This CDR3 spans 14 amino acids. The DNA of the CDR3 is TGTGCCAGCAGCGTAGAGGCAGGGGGCGACCGTCTGTACTTC. Its translation is CASSVEAGGDRLYF.

This chain connects TRBV7-4 to TRBJ2-7; D unresolved. The CDR3 has 11 residues. Germline V lookup: CDR1 SGHVT, CDR2 SQSDAQ. V shed 6 bases and J shed 4 bases, with 7 bases lying between them. CDR3 coding DNA: TGTGCCAGCAGTCCTAAGTACGAGCAGTACTTC. This encodes CASSPKYEQYF.

The chain uses TRBV24-1 and TRBJ1-4; no clear D gene. CDR1 and CDR2 (germline): KGHDR, SFDVKD. This CDR3 has 18 residues. Trimming left V 5 bases short and J 0 bases short, with 18 bases between. The CDR3 DNA follows: TGTGCCACCAGTGTTCCGGTCGCGGTTGGCGCAACTAATGAAAAACTGTTTTTT. It specifies CATSVPVAVGATNEKLFF.

The table lists this clonotype with many counts. The V and J genes are TRBV20-1 and TRBJ2-1; D unclear. This CDR3 is built from 12 residues. V was shortened by 1 base and J by 5 bases, with 6 bases between the two germline ends. Germline CDR1 reads DFQATT; CDR2 reads SNEGSKA (reference sequence). The CDR3 sequence is CSARVRDNEQFF. CDR3 sequence (DNA): TGCAGTGCTAGAGTACGGGACAATGAGCAGTTCTTC.

As for this clonotype: A read error is possible here, since a much larger clone lies one base away. The chain employs TRBV11-2 and TRBJ1-4; tentative D call: TRBD1 (6 bases). Germline V gives CDR1 SGHAT, CDR2 FQNNGV. The CDR3 extends over 17 amino acids. CDR3 amino acids: CASSSTRSGANLERLFF. Written as DNA, the CDR3 is TGTGCCAGCAGCTCAACTCGATCAGGGGCGAATCTCGAAAGACTGTTTTTT.

The chain links TRBV7-6 to TRBJ2-1; 9 nucleotides agree with TRBD1. V was clipped by 8 bases and J by 4 bases; unmatched bases: 6. CDR1 is SGHVS and CDR2 is FNYEAQ in the germline V gene. The length of the CDR3 is 14 residues. CDR3 sequence: CASARGTGYNEQFF. The CDR3 DNA follows: TGTGCCAGCGCCCGGGGGACAGGGTACAATGAGCAGTTCTTC.

This clonotype was seen ten or more times. This chain joins TRBV10-1 and TRBJ2-3; 9 bases are shared with TRBD2. This CDR3 region has 15 residues. Germline CDR1 is WNHNN and CDR2 is SYGVQD (reference sequence). Unmatched junction bases numbered 7, after V lost 5 bases and J lost 4 bases. The CDR3 DNA sequence: TGCGCCAGCAGTCCTAGCGGGATAGGTTCAGATACGCAGTATTTT. As protein: CASSPSGIGSDTQYF.

Notes on this clonotype: It may be a read error: a sequence one base away is much more abundant. This sequence joins TRBV3-1 and TRBJ2-3; D possibly corresponds to TRBD2 (5 bases). This CDR3 spans 13 amino acids. Trimming removed 4 bases at V and 5 bases at J, with 10 bases between. CDR1 is LGHDT, CDR2 YNNKEL, per germline (reference sequence). CDR3 nucleotides: TGTGCCAGCAGCCCAGTGAGGGTAGATACGCAGTATTTT. This encodes CASSPVRVDTQYF.

This clonotype was detected ten times or more. This chain connects TRBV20-1 to TRBJ2-5; tentatively, D is TRBD1 or TRBD2 (5 bases each). Germline V gives CDR1 DFQATT, CDR2 SNEGSKA (reference sequence). This CDR3 region has 15 residues. Trimming took off 0 bases at V and 4 bases at J, with 15 bases between the two ends. The CDR3 DNA follows: TGCAGTGCTAGAGATCTTGTGGGGGACGTAGAGACCCAGTACTTC. Protein: CSARDLVGDVETQYF.

The chain uses TRBV6-1 and TRBJ1-1, with no clear D. From germline, CDR1 is MNHNS and CDR2 SASEGT. The CDR3 spans 14 residues. With 4 bases removed from V and 7 bases from J, the gap between germline ends came to 16 bases. The CDR3 loop reads CASSASGQAFEAFF. In DNA form, the CDR3 reads TGTGCCAGCAGTGCCAGCGGGCAGGCCTTTGAAGCTTTCTTT.

This clonotype was picked up many times. The junction does not match germline at one end; this may be a read error. This chain uses TRBV20-1 with TRBJ2-1; D possibly matches TRBD1 or TRBD2 (5 bases each). CDR3 length equals 14 residues. Per the germline V gene, CDR1 is DFQATT and CDR2 is SNEGSKA (reference sequence). The CDR3 DNA reads TGCAGTGCTAGAGGGGAAGGGGAGAACAATGAACAGTTCTTC. Translated, it gives CSARGEGENNEQFF.